This passage covers 25 T cell receptor beta chains from one sample sequenced in a study of CD8+ T cells in alopecia areata. Treatment meaning: oral pan-JAK inhibitor, 5-10 mg twice daily. TCR sequencing used cDNA made by reverse transcription of extracted RNA. Clones were read by immunoSEQ multiplex PCR, and TCRdb kept only the in-frame ones, dropping some. The data hold about 280,000 clones, with 58% observed a single time. The sequencing here drew on CD4+ T cells sorted from blood, taken at week 24, from a patient treated with tofacitinib. Receptor source: a human donor with alopecia areata.

V usage is TRBV7-2 and J usage is TRBJ1-2; D not resolved. Germline V gene lookup returns CDR1 SGHTA and CDR2 FQGNSA. This CDR3 comprises 14 residues. Trimming took 5 bases from V and 5 from J, leaving 15 bases between them. The CDR3 region is CASSDPKVKYGYTF. The CDR3 nucleotides read TGTGCCAGCAGCGACCCGAAAGTCAAATATGGCTACACCTTC.

The chain joins TRBV10-3 to TRBJ1-1; possible D gene TRBD1, 6 bases. V gave up 3 bases and J gave up 6 bases, with 20 bases separating them. CDR1 is ENHRY and CDR2 is SYGVKD in the germline V gene. This CDR3 has 16 residues. CDR3 sequence reads: CAISETGMGSLSEAFF. The CDR3 region has the DNA TGTGCCATCAGTGAAACAGGGATGGGTAGTTTGTCTGAAGCTTTCTTT.

The chain links TRBV5-1 to TRBJ2-5, with 11 bases aligning to TRBD2. Unmatched junction bases numbered 7, after V lost 2 bases and J lost 4 bases. CDR3 length: 16 amino acids. The V gene's germline CDR1 is SGHRS and CDR2 YFSETQ. CDR3 region: CASSLVPGTSGETQYF. Here the CDR3 DNA reads TGCGCCAGCAGCTTAGTACCCGGGACTAGCGGAGAGACCCAGTACTTC. The whole variable domain, filled in from reference TRBV5-1 and TRBJ2-5, reads KAGVTQTPRYLIKTRGQQVTLSCSPISGHRSVSWYQQTPGQGLQFLFEYFSETQRNKGNFPGRFSGRQFSNSRSEMNVSTLELGDSALYLCASSLVPGTSGETQYFGPGTRLLVL.

On this clone itself: At one end the junction does not follow the germline gene, possibly because of a read error. This chain joins TRBV9 and TRBJ1-1; D remains ambiguous. CDR1 and CDR2 from the germline V gene are SGDLS and YYNGEE. CDR3 length equals 14 residues. The CDR3 spells CVSSVSPGTTEAFF. Here the CDR3 DNA reads TGTGTCAGCAGCGTATCACCGGGAACAACTGAAGCTTTCTTT. The full variable domain, its missing parts supplied by reference TRBV9 and TRBJ1-1, is DSGVTQTPKHLITATGQRVTLRCSPRSGDLSVYWYQQSLDQGLQFLIQYYNGEERAKGNILERFSAQQFPDLHSELNLSSLELGDSALYFCVSSVSPGTTEAFFGQGTRLTVV.

This clone came up once. The chain links TRBV6-5 to TRBJ2-2, with D maybe TRBD1 (7 bases). CDR1 MNHEY and CDR2 SVGAGI come from the germline V gene. V dropped 4 bases and J dropped 1 base, with 13 bases sitting between them. CDR3 size: 16 residues. The CDR3 spells CASSFRQGGNTGELFF. For the CDR3, the DNA is TGTGCCAGCAGTTTTAGACAGGGAGGGAACACCGGGGAGCTGTTTTTT.

The chain recombines TRBV28 with TRBJ2-5; D is perhaps TRBD1 (5 bases). V was pared by 2 bases and J by 5 bases, with 12 bases between. The CDR3 is 14 residues long. In germline, CDR1 is MDHEN, CDR2 SYDVKM. CDR3 region: CASSLRQGRETQYF. CDR3 nucleotide sequence: TGTGCCAGCAGTTTAAGGCAGGGCCGGGAGACCCAGTACTTC.

The chain links TRBV4-2 to TRBJ2-3; D is possibly TRBD2 (6 bases). The CDR3 has 16 residues. Looked up from germline, CDR1 is LGHNA and CDR2 is YNFKEQ. Trimming took 0 bases from V and 0 from J, leaving 10 bases between them. CDR3 loop: CASSQEVADSTDTQYF. The DNA of the CDR3 is TGTGCCAGCAGCCAAGAAGTAGCGGATAGCACAGATACGCAGTATTTT.

The chain uses TRBV4-2 and TRBJ2-7, with 8 bases lining up with TRBD2. J gave up 0 bases and V 3 bases, and 10 bases lay outside the gene matches. CDR1 is LGHNA and CDR2 is YNFKEQ in the germline V gene. This CDR3 spans 17 amino acids. CDR3 loop: CASSHFSGGGRSYEQYF. Here the CDR3 DNA reads TGTGCCAGCAGCCACTTCAGCGGGGGAGGTCGCTCCTACGAGCAGTACTTC.

The V and J genes are TRBV5-1 and TRBJ1-1, with TRBD1 matching over 9 bases. The CDR3 loop spans 14 amino acids. The junction had 3 bases not matched to a gene; V was cut back by 3 bases and J by 3 bases. Germline CDR1 and CDR2: SGHRS and YFSETQ. CDR3 sequence (DNA): TGCGCCAGCAGCTCACAGGGGGCCGACACTGAAGCTTTCTTT. Translation gives CASSSQGADTEAFF.

This clone was counted a few times. The rearrangement uses TRBV7-2 and TRBJ2-1, with 7 positions matching TRBD2. V lost 4 bases to trimming and J lost 2 bases; unmatched junction nucleotides: 2. In germline, CDR1 is SGHTA, CDR2 FQGNSA. This CDR3 is 14 amino acids long. The CDR3 DNA follows: TGTGCCAGCAGCTCCGGACTAGCCTACAATGAGCAGTTCTTC. Residues: CASSSGLAYNEQFF.

The chain couples TRBV4-1 to TRBJ1-4, with a weak D call TRBD1 (6 bases). V dropped 2 bases and J dropped 2 bases, with 18 bases sitting between them. Germline V gives CDR1 MGHRA, CDR2 YSYEKL. There are 18 residues in the CDR3. The CDR3 sequence is CASSQTVRFGGTNEKLFF. For the CDR3, the DNA is TGCGCCAGCAGCCAAACAGTGAGGTTCGGGGGCACTAATGAAAAACTGTTTTTT.

The chain is built from TRBV10-3 and TRBJ2-7; maybe TRBD1 (6 bases). Germline loops: CDR1 ENHRY, CDR2 SYGVKD. The CDR3 contains 13 residues. Trimming took 4 bases from V and 3 from J, leaving 10 bases between them. The CDR3 protein is CAISAGTNYEQYF. In DNA, the CDR3 is TGTGCCATCAGTGCCGGGACAAACTACGAGCAGTACTTC.

This clone has a single count. The chain recombines TRBV2 with TRBJ2-5, with a possible D match to TRBD2 (6 bases). Germline CDR1 is SNHLY and CDR2 is FYNNEI. CDR3 length: 13 residues. V was shortened by 6 bases and J by 1 base, with 9 bases between the two germline ends. The CDR3, as DNA: TGTGCCAGCAGGGGGACTGCCCAAGAGACCCAGTACTTC. Protein product: CASRGTAQETQYF. The full variable domain, completed using reference TRBV2 and TRBJ2-5, is EPEVTQTPSHQVTQMGQEVILRCVPISNHLYFYWYRQILGQKVEFLVSFYNNEISEKSEIFDDQFSVERPDGSNFTLKIRSTKLEDSAMYFCASRGTAQETQYFGPGTRLLVL.

This clone has just a few counts. The chain's CDR3 is CASSLDGTSGVYEQYF. The CDR3 nucleotides read TGTGCCAGCAGCTTGGATGGGACTAGCGGGGTCTACGAGCAGTACTTC. This sequence joins TRBV7-2 and TRBJ2-7; 13 bases are shared with TRBD2. V lost 3 bases to trimming and J lost 3 bases; unmatched junction nucleotides: 5. CDR1 and CDR2 from the germline V gene are SGHTA and FQGNSA. CDR3 length equals 16 residues. Using reference TRBV7-2 and TRBJ2-7 for the parts outside the CDR3, the full variable domain is GAGVSQSPSNKVTEKGKDVELRCDPISGHTALYWYRQSLGQGLEFLIYFQGNSAPDKSGLPSDRFSAERTGGSVSTLTIQRTQQEDSAVYLCASSLDGTSGVYEQYFGPGTRLTVT.

CDR3 sequence: CASSPGGYNEQFF. The CDR3, as DNA: TGCGCCAGCAGCCCCGGGGGCTACAATGAGCAGTTCTTC. This chain joins TRBV5-1 and TRBJ2-1, with a possible D match to TRBD2 (6 bases). Trimming pared 4 bases from V and 3 bases from J, leaving 8 bases between. Germline V gene data show CDR1 as SGHRS and CDR2 as YFSETQ. CDR3 length equals 13 residues.

The genes are TRBV4-3 and TRBJ1-2; D is unresolved. The CDR3 is made up of 15 amino acids. From germline, CDR1 is LGHNA and CDR2 YSLEER. The ends were cut back, 0 bases at V and 3 bases at J, with 11 bases in the middle. As DNA, the CDR3 is TGCGCCAGCAGCCAAGATCTGGGGTCGGACTATGGCTACACCTTC. Its translation: CASSQDLGSDYGYTF.

This clone was counted a few times. In DNA form, the CDR3 reads TGTGCCATCGGTGGGCTTAGAAACACCGGGGAGCTGTTTTTT. Its protein is CAIGGLRNTGELFF. The chain carries TRBV28 and TRBJ2-2; D unclear. Looked up from germline, CDR1 is MDHEN and CDR2 is SYDVKM. This CDR3 contains 14 residues. Trimming cost V 10 bases and J 2 bases, with 14 bases left between them.

V gene TRBV30 combines with J gene TRBJ1-3; the D gene is possibly TRBD1 (5 bases). Germline assignment: CDR1 GTSNPN and CDR2 SVGIG (reference sequence). This CDR3 is built from 15 residues. Trimming cost V 5 bases and J 4 bases, with 18 bases left between them. The DNA for the CDR3 is TGTGCCTGGGGCTCTGGGACTGCCTTGGGAAACACCATATATTTT. This codes for CAWGSGTALGNTIYF.

V gene TRBV29-1 combines with J gene TRBJ2-5, with D perhaps TRBD1 (6 bases). The CDR3 is 14 amino acids. Trimming shortened V by 4 bases and J by 5 bases, and 17 bases separated the two germline ends. Germline values: CDR1 SQVTM, CDR2 ANQGSEA. The CDR3 loop reads CSVGLRQVIETQYF. The CDR3, as DNA: TGCAGCGTTGGTCTGCGACAGGTCATTGAGACCCAGTACTTC.

Here the CDR3 reads CASSNMDRNYGYTF. The CDR3 DNA sequence: TGTGCCAGCTCAAACATGGACAGGAACTATGGCTACACCTTC. The V and J genes are TRBV18 and TRBJ1-2; TRBD1 agrees at 7 bases. CDR1 and CDR2 from the germline V gene are KGHSH and LQKENI. CDR3 length: 14 amino acids. V dropped 5 bases and J dropped 2; count of bases not matched to a gene: 5. The complete variable domain, with remaining parts taken from reference TRBV18 and TRBJ1-2, reads NAGVMQNPRHLVRRRGQEARLRCSPMKGHSHVYWYRQLPEEGLKFMVYLQKENIIDESGMPKERFSAEFPKEGPSILRIQQVVRGDSAAYFCASSNMDRNYGYTFGSGTRLTVV.

This clone was counted a few times. CDR3 nucleotide sequence: TGCAGCACAAGGACCGGGGGGGATGATACGCAGTATTTT. Translation: CSTRTGGDDTQYF. The V and J genes are TRBV29-1 and TRBJ2-3, with 8 positions matching TRBD2. V lost 8 bases and J lost 6; bases outside the gene matches: 10. The CDR3 spans 13 residues. Germline V CDR1 and CDR2: SQVTM, ANQGSEA.

In its sample, this clone was seen once. V gene TRBV5-4 combines with J gene TRBJ2-7; no clear D. This CDR3 is 13 amino acids long. The V end was cut by 4 bases, the J end by 0 bases, with 8 bases between. Per the germline V gene, CDR1 is SGHNT and CDR2 is YYREEE (reference sequence). DNA for the CDR3: TGTGCCAGCAGCCTGGACCCCTCCTACGAGCAGTACTTC. It codes for CASSLDPSYEQYF.

This sequence joins TRBV27 and TRBJ2-6, with D perhaps TRBD2 (5 bases). Trimming removed 7 bases from V and 0 bases from J, with 10 bases in between. This CDR3 is built from 15 residues. Germline CDR1 and CDR2: MNHEY and SMNVEV (reference sequence). CDR3: CASKRLASGANVLTF. The CDR3 nucleotides are TGTGCCAGCAAAAGGCTAGCCTCTGGGGCCAACGTCCTGACTTTC.

This clone came up a few times. V gene TRBV13 combines with J gene TRBJ1-4, with 8 bases aligning to TRBD1. The germline gives CDR1 PRHDT, CDR2 FYEKMQ (reference sequence). Germline trimming cut 5 bases from V and 7 bases from J; bases unmatched to any gene: 9. The CDR3 contains 15 residues. CDR3 sequence (DNA): TGTGCCAGCAGCAAGGGGGGGACAGGAGGTGAAAAACTGTTTTTT. Amino acids: CASSKGGTGGEKLFF.

This chain links TRBV6-1 with TRBJ2-7, with 9 bases fitting TRBD1. This CDR3 has 14 residues. Germline assignment: CDR1 MNHNS and CDR2 SASEGT. Germline trimming cut 6 bases from V and 1 base from J; bases unmatched to any gene: 4. CDR3: CASSATGGSYEQYF. CDR3 in DNA: TGTGCCAGCAGCGCGACAGGGGGGTCCTACGAGCAGTACTTC.